Listed below are T cell receptor beta chains from one sample, sequenced in a study of Graves' ophthalmopathy and Graves' hyperthyroidism. TCRdb itself ran the multiplex PCR reads through MiXCR, one entry per CDR3 protein. The profile shows approximately 150,000 distinct CDR3 sequences, roughly two fifths of them singletons. Sequenced material: peripheral blood. The origin of the receptors is a young man with Graves' ophthalmopathy. Each CDR3 is given with its conserved first and last residue. The order of the fields is J gene, V gene, clone size, D gene, CDR3 protein. D genes are given only for firm matches. Size is stated for part of the rows, as once, few or many counts, or as a class when the clone is expanded.

>TRBJ1-1|TRBV20-1|few|.
CSAFRLNTEAFF
>TRBJ1-5|TRBV12-3/TRBV12-4|.|.
CASTIRGLSNQPQHF
>TRBJ2-7|TRBV6-5|.|TRBD1
CASSYSLRDRASYEQYF
>TRBJ2-2|TRBV24-1|many|.
CATSSANTGELFF
>TRBJ2-7|TRBV24-1|many|.
CATRADSPPYEQYF
>TRBJ1-5|TRBV12-3/TRBV12-4|few|.
CASSPFGRDRQPQHF
>TRBJ1-1|TRBV11-2|many|.
CASSLDRIRGNTEAFF
>TRBJ2-5|TRBV29-1|many|TRBD2
CSVDDRTSGRVTQYF
>TRBJ2-2|TRBV19|many|.
CASRGTGAGTGELFF
>TRBJ1-5|TRBV6-2/TRBV6-3|.|.
CASTPWEADNQPQHF
>TRBJ1-5|TRBV12-3/TRBV12-4|.|TRBD1
CASSSDRGLNNNQPQHF
>TRBJ2-5|TRBV10-3|many|.
CAISDRTIQETQYF
>TRBJ1-3|TRBV4-2|many|TRBD1
CASSQGTGETGNTIYF
>TRBJ1-1|TRBV12-3/TRBV12-4|many|TRBD1
CASSLAMAGGNTEAFF
>TRBJ2-7|TRBV5-5|many|.
CASSFPSEYEQYF
>TRBJ2-5|TRBV13|many|TRBD1
CASSLGLTGTGGETQYF
>TRBJ2-5|TRBV7-9|.|.
CASSRTSGAETQYF
>TRBJ2-5|TRBV6-1|.|.
CASSDEVDTQYF
>TRBJ2-7|TRBV20-1|.|.
CSATGQSSYEQYF
>TRBJ2-5|TRBV20-1|few|.
CSARGAWSWETQYF
>TRBJ2-7|TRBV6-1|.|TRBD1
CASSEEDRDAYEQYF
>TRBJ2-5|TRBV19|.|TRBD2
CASSLRGGQETQYF
>TRBJ2-5|TRBV12-3/TRBV12-4|many|.
CASRPGPWETQYF
>TRBJ1-1|TRBV27|.|TRBD1
CASSYLTGRGTEAFF
>TRBJ1-1|TRBV11-2|once|.
CASSLDRGVGTEAFF
>TRBJ1-2|TRBV6-1|.|.
CASSEKGPDGYTF
>TRBJ2-7|TRBV10-3|many|TRBD1
CAISYRGRDEQYF
>TRBJ2-4|TRBV6-2/TRBV6-3|.|.
CATSGAGNIQYF
>TRBJ1-1|TRBV5-1|many|TRBD1
CASSLQGGLNTEAFF
>TRBJ2-7|TRBV10-3|many|.
CAIPKGSAGLLAFSYEQYF
>TRBJ2-2|TRBV19|many|.
CASSMEGDYTGELFF
>TRBJ1-1|TRBV28|few|TRBD1
CASRLERQGTVEAFF
>TRBJ1-2|TRBV15|many|.
CATSRDGANYGYTF
>TRBJ2-2|TRBV25-1|.|TRBD2
CATGRGSANTGELFF
>TRBJ1-2|TRBV12-3/TRBV12-4|.|TRBD1
CASSYRDSPNYGYTF
>TRBJ2-7|TRBV5-1|many|.
CASRTEVVRGGQYF
>TRBJ1-1|TRBV6-1|.|.
CASSRNTEASF
>TRBJ2-6|TRBV19|.|.
CASSSKGRSSNVLTF
>TRBJ2-2|TRBV5-1|many|.
CASSLRGRTPNTGELFF
>TRBJ1-1|TRBV6-2/TRBV6-3|.|TRBD1
CASSYSQGATEAFF
>TRBJ2-5|TRBV11-2|.|TRBD2
CASSPGTSGEGEETQYF
>TRBJ1-2|TRBV28|many|.
CASSGRFLGGYTF
>TRBJ2-7|TRBV11-2|few|.
CASSLGTRGGYEQYF
>TRBJ2-2|TRBV10-3|.|.
CAISDRENTGELFF
>TRBJ2-7|TRBV6-5|many|.
CASSSGVREQYF
>TRBJ1-1|TRBV5-1|many|TRBD1
CASSLKDRGAEAFF
>TRBJ1-5|TRBV6-2/TRBV6-3|many|.
CASGLNRVGQPQHF
>TRBJ1-2|TRBV6-5|few|.
CASSFGTDYGYTF
>TRBJ2-5|TRBV12-3/TRBV12-4|many|TRBD1
CASKQGASISETQYF